The 28 T cell receptor beta chains below come from one sample, sequenced in a study of monozygotic twins with inflammatory bowel disease. TCRdb re-called the 5' RACE reads and catalogs CDR3 proteins one per entry, DNA excluded. This repertoire includes roughly 150,000 distinct CDR3 sequences. Specimen: blood. The source is a human donor with ulcerative colitis or Crohn's disease, or a healthy co-twin of an affected twin (not recorded which).

V and J are TRBV30 and TRBJ2-2; with no DNA, the TCRdb D assignment of TRBD1 cannot be verified. Germline CDR1 reads GTSNPN; CDR2 reads SVGIG (reference sequence). CDR3 length: 14 residues. The CDR3 loop is CAWKGGPNTGELFF.

The chain is built from TRBV7-9 and TRBJ2-1; TCRdb reports TRBD1, a call that lacks DNA to check it against. The CDR3 contains 16 residues. Germline values: CDR1 SEHNR, CDR2 FQNEAQ (reference sequence). The CDR3 spells CASSFPGQGVYNEQFF.

The V call is TRBV20-1, the J call TRBJ1-1; TCRdb indicates TRBD1, and absent DNA this call remains unverified. The CDR3 has 16 residues. Germline V gene lookup returns CDR1 DFQATT and CDR2 SNEGSKA (reference sequence). The CDR3 protein is CSARGGFVDRHTEAFF.

The chain uses TRBV19 and TRBJ1-1. The CDR3 length is 12 residues. Germline V CDR1 and CDR2: LNHDA, SQIVND (reference sequence). CDR3: CASKRKNTEAFF.

This chain connects TRBV27 to TRBJ2-2; the TCRdb call, TRBD2, lacks DNA for checking. The CDR3 is made up of 15 amino acids. Germline V lookup: CDR1 MNHEY, CDR2 SMNVEV (reference sequence). CDR3 sequence: CASSSLAGVPGELFF.

CDR3 sequence reads: CASSLAEGGPYEQYF. The chain joins TRBV5-6 to TRBJ2-7. CDR3 length: 15 amino acids. Germline loops: CDR1 SGHDT, CDR2 YYEEEE.

This sequence joins TRBV5-1 and TRBJ2-1; the TCRdb D gene call, TRBD1, has no DNA to confirm it. Germline V gene data show CDR1 as SGHRS and CDR2 as YFSETQ. The CDR3 covers 13 residues. CDR3 in amino acids: CASSLVRGNEQFF.

This chain uses TRBV27 with TRBJ2-5; TCRdb names TRBD2, which stays unverified in the absence of DNA. This CDR3 is built from 14 residues. Germline V gene sequence: CDR1 MNHEY, CDR2 SMNVEV (reference sequence). CDR3 protein: CASKGLAAPGTQYF.

This rearrangement joins TRBV9 to TRBJ1-6. This CDR3 is 15 amino acids long. CDR1 is SGDLS and CDR2 is YYNGEE in the germline V gene. The CDR3 protein is CASSFSQGYNSPLHF.

The chain links TRBV27 to TRBJ1-1; TCRdb gives TRBD1 as the D gene, but with no DNA this cannot be confirmed. The CDR3 has 14 residues. Looked up from germline, CDR1 is MNHEY and CDR2 is SMNVEV (reference sequence). The CDR3 region is CASSTRGVLGEAFF.

The CDR3 loop reads CASSLAQGVGEQYF. The chain uses TRBV12-3 or TRBV12-4 and TRBJ2-7; TCRdb's D call, TRBD1, is unchecked because there is no DNA. CDR3 size: 14 residues.

This rearrangement joins TRBV18 to TRBJ2-2; lacking DNA, the TRBD1 call made by TCRdb goes unchecked. The CDR3 covers 16 residues. Germline V gives CDR1 KGHSH, CDR2 LQKENI. The CDR3 reads CASSPTGGGTTGELFF.

This chain joins TRBV9 and TRBJ2-2; TCRdb's assignment of TRBD2 cannot be checked, as there is no DNA. The CDR3 consists of 18 residues. Germline lookup yields CDR1 SGDLS and CDR2 YYNGEE. The CDR3 loop is CASSVGSPGGRDGGELFF.

This chain's CDR3 is CASRDRNNQPQHF. The chain employs TRBV7-2 and TRBJ1-5; TCRdb proposes TRBD1, but this gene call is untestable without DNA. In germline, CDR1 is SGHTA, CDR2 FQGNSA. The CDR3 spans 13 residues. The full variable domain, in which reference TRBV7-2 and TRBJ1-5 provide the parts outside the CDR3, is GAGVSQSPSNKVTEKGKDVELRCDPISGHTALYWYRQSLGQGLEFLIYFQGNSAPDKSGLPSDRFSAERTGGSVSTLTIQRTQQEDSAVYLCASRDRNNQPQHFGDGTRLSIL.

The V call is TRBV13, the J call TRBJ2-1; TCRdb designates TRBD2, a call that cannot be tested without DNA. The germline CDR1 and CDR2 sequences are PRHDT and FYEKMQ (reference sequence). The CDR3 totals 15 residues. Here the CDR3 reads CASSLTSGRYNEQFF.

The chain uses TRBV20-1 and TRBJ1-4; TCRdb's D call of TRBD1 is untestable without DNA. Looked up from germline, CDR1 is DFQATT and CDR2 is SNEGSKA (reference sequence). This CDR3 is 17 amino acids long. This chain's CDR3 is CSAPGTTLLATNEKLFF.

V is TRBV19 and J is TRBJ1-5; TCRdb proposes TRBD1, but this gene call is untestable without DNA. This CDR3 is built from 15 residues. CDR1 and CDR2 (germline): LNHDA, SQIVND (reference sequence). CDR3 loop: CASSIPGQGRQPQHF.

V is TRBV11-2 and J is TRBJ2-7; with no DNA, the TCRdb D assignment of TRBD1 cannot be verified. Germline loops: CDR1 SGHAT, CDR2 FQNNGV. This CDR3 is built from 13 residues. CDR3 protein: CASSLQTAYEQYF.

The V gene is TRBV14, the J gene TRBJ2-2; absent DNA, TCRdb's TRBD2 call cannot be checked. Germline V gene sequence: CDR1 SGHDN, CDR2 FVKESK. There are 18 residues in the CDR3. The CDR3 reads CASSQLLAGDLDTGELFF. The complete variable domain, with remaining parts taken from reference TRBV14 and TRBJ2-2, reads EAGVTQFPSHSVIEKGQTVTLRCDPISGHDNLYWYRRVMGKEIKFLLHFVKESKQDESGMPNNRFLAERTGGTYSTLKVQPAELEDSGVYFCASSQLLAGDLDTGELFFGEGSRLTVL.

This chain joins TRBV20-1 and TRBJ1-1; the TRBD1 assignment by TCRdb is unverifiable without DNA. Per germline, CDR1 DFQATT and CDR2 SNEGSKA (reference sequence). This CDR3 has 13 residues. The CDR3 is CSAAPYMNTEAFF.

V usage is TRBV18 and J usage is TRBJ1-2; TCRdb lists TRBD1, though no DNA is available to test this call. CDR1 is KGHSH and CDR2 is LQKENI in the germline V gene. CDR3 length: 14 residues. CDR3 sequence reads: CASSPIPQGDGYTF.

The J gene is TRBJ1-6, the V gene TRBV5-1. Looked up from germline, CDR1 is SGHRS and CDR2 is YFSETQ. The CDR3 spans 16 residues. CDR3 in amino acids: CASSESQGGRNSPLHF.

The chain employs TRBV7-2 and TRBJ2-2; the D call of TRBD2 rests on TCRdb alone, since no DNA is present to check it. CDR3 length equals 16 residues. The germline V gene encodes CDR1 SGHTA and CDR2 FQGNSA. The CDR3 loop reads CASSPRGAGTTGELFF.

The CDR3 reads CASSIAVRDTQYF. This chain uses TRBV19 with TRBJ2-3. Per the germline V gene, CDR1 is LNHDA and CDR2 is SQIVND (reference sequence). The CDR3 is 13 amino acids.

The CDR3 sequence: CASSIDSGSYEQYF. V and J are TRBV5-1 and TRBJ2-7; without DNA, the TCRdb call of TRBD1 cannot be checked. CDR3 length: 14 residues. The germline V gene encodes CDR1 SGHRS and CDR2 YFSETQ.

This chain links TRBV5-1 with TRBJ2-1. The CDR3 spans 12 residues. Germline V gives CDR1 SGHRS, CDR2 YFSETQ. CDR3 sequence: CASSFMYNEQFF.

J is TRBJ2-5 and V is TRBV4-2; lacking DNA, the TRBD2 call made by TCRdb goes unchecked. CDR3 length: 14 residues. From germline, CDR1 is LGHNA and CDR2 YNFKEQ. CDR3 amino acids: CASSQEGPQETQYF.

The chain has TRBV19 and TRBJ1-1. The CDR3 covers 13 residues. Germline V CDR1 and CDR2: LNHDA, SQIVND (reference sequence). CDR3 amino acids: CASSDTLNTEAFF. The full variable domain, in which reference TRBV19 and TRBJ1-1 provide the parts outside the CDR3, is DGGITQSPKYLFRKEGQNVTLSCEQNLNHDAMYWYRQDPGQGLRLIYYSQIVNDFQKGDIAEGYSVSREKKESFPLTVTSAQKNPTAFYLCASSDTLNTEAFFGQGTRLTVV.